This is a list of T cell receptor beta chains from one sample in a study of post-analysis software for immune sequencing data. In TCRdb, the PCR reads were re-called with MiXCR into one record per CDR3 protein. Among about 400,000 distinct CDR3 sequences listed, less than 40% were seen once. Sequencing was done on a sample of blood. The receptors were gathered from a girl aged 10-17 years with multiple sclerosis. The CDR3 runs from the conserved cysteine through the conserved F or W. D genes are given only for firm matches. Only some rows state a clone size, as once, few, many or a class for expanded clones.

few,TRBD1,TRBJ2-3,TRBV20-1,TGCAGTGCTAGCCCGACAGGGGGACCAGATACGCAGTATTTT,CSASPTGGPDTQYF
.,TRBD1,TRBJ1-5,TRBV10-3,TGTGCCATCAGTAGGGACAGGGGAAGATCGGGTCAGCCCCAGCATTTT,CAISRDRGRSGQPQHF
.,TRBD2,TRBJ2-4,TRBV3-1,TGTGCCAGCAGCCACCGCGGACTAGCGGCAGCCAAAAACATTCAGTACTTC,CASSHRGLAAAKNIQYF
.,.,TRBJ1-1,TRBV12-3/TRBV12-4,TGTGCCAGCAGTCCGCGACAGGTTGCAGAAGCTTTCTTT,CASSPRQVAEAFF
once,TRBD1,TRBJ1-1,TRBV6-1,TGTGCCGGCAGTGAAATTCAGGGGGCCGTCTCTGAAGCTTTCTTT,CAGSEIQGAVSEAFF
few,.,TRBJ2-5,TRBV27,TGTGCCAGCAGCCTAGGGTTTTGGGAGACCCAGTACTTC,CASSLGFWETQYF
.,.,TRBJ2-3,TRBV12-3/TRBV12-4,TGTGCCAGCAGTTTAGGGACCCCCACAGATACGCAGTATTTT,CASSLGTPTDTQYF
.,.,TRBJ1-1,TRBV4-3,TGCGCCAGCAGCCCTGTGGGGGGGGGAGGGACTGAAGCTTTCTTT,CASSPVGGGGTEAFF
.,.,TRBJ1-6,TRBV5-5,TGTGCCAGCAGCTTCAATTCACCCCTCCACTTT,CASSFNSPLHF
.,TRBD2,TRBJ2-2,TRBV11-2,TGTGCCAGCAGCGGAAGCGGGGGCGCGAACACCGGGGAGCTGTTTTTT,CASSGSGGANTGELFF
.,TRBD1,TRBJ1-2,TRBV29-1,TGCAGCACTCTGACAGGGAGTGACTATGGCTACACCTTC,CSTLTGSDYGYTF
.,TRBD1,TRBJ1-2,TRBV12-3/TRBV12-4,TGTGCCAGCAGTTTAGACAGAGGACAGGGTGGCTATGGCTACACCTTC,CASSLDRGQGGYGYTF
few,.,TRBJ2-6,TRBV6-2/TRBV6-3,TGTGCCAGCAGTTACGTGAGGGGGGGGGCCAACGTCCTGACTTTC,CASSYVRGGANVLTF
.,TRBD1,TRBJ2-3,TRBV7-9,TGTGCCAGCAGCTCTCGAACCGGGACAGGCTTGACAGATACGCAGTATTTT,CASSSRTGTGLTDTQYF
.,TRBD2,TRBJ2-1,TRBV4-1,TGCGCCAGCAGCCAGCTAGGACTAGCGGGGGGAAATGAGCAGTTCTTC,CASSQLGLAGGNEQFF
few,.,TRBJ1-1,TRBV7-9,TGTGCCAGCAACCACCGCGTCCAGGATAACACTGAAGCTTTCTTT,CASNHRVQDNTEAFF
.,.,TRBJ1-4,TRBV7-2,TGTGCCAGCAGCTTTTACAGGATTGATAATGAAAAACTGTTTTTT,CASSFYRIDNEKLFF
few,.,TRBJ2-6,TRBV11-2,TGTGCCAGCAGCCCCGTAAATGTGGCCCCCTTAGGGGCCAACGTCCTGACTTTC,CASSPVNVAPLGANVLTF
few,.,TRBJ1-2,TRBV7-8,TGTGCCAGCAGCTTAGTGGACAGCAACTATGGCTACACCTTC,CASSLVDSNYGYTF
.,.,TRBJ2-1,TRBV11-2,TGTGCCAGCAGCCGACGGAGCTACTCCTACAATGAGCAGTTCTTC,CASSRRSYSYNEQFF
.,TRBD1,TRBJ2-4,TRBV12-3/TRBV12-4,TGTGCCAGCAGCCCCAGACAGGGGGCGGGAAACATTCAGTACTTC,CASSPRQGAGNIQYF
few,.,TRBJ1-2,TRBV12-3/TRBV12-4,TGTGCCAGCAGCCCGTCCTCGGGCGAAAGTGGCTACACCTTC,CASSPSSGESGYTF
.,TRBD1,TRBJ2-5,TRBV28,TGTGCCAGCAGTTTATCCGGGACAGGGGAGGAAGAGACCCAGTACTTC,CASSLSGTGEEETQYF
.,.,TRBJ2-1,TRBV27,TGTGCCAGCAGTTTCCTCAGCCCCAATGAGCAGTTCTTC,CASSFLSPNEQFF
.,TRBD1,TRBJ1-2,TRBV6-4,TGTGCCAGCAGTGCTTCGTGGGACAGCTACTATGGCTACACCTTC,CASSASWDSYYGYTF
many,.,TRBJ2-3,TRBV10-3,TGTGCCATCAGTGAGTCGACTATTAGAAGGGGCACAGATACGCAGTATTTT,CAISESTIRRGTDTQYF
.,.,TRBJ2-3,TRBV20-1,TGCAGTGCCATACCGGCCCTGGAGACGCAGTATTTT,CSAIPALETQYF
few,.,TRBJ2-3,TRBV24-1,TGTGCCACCAGTGACGCGGGAACAGATACGCAGTATTTT,CATSDAGTDTQYF
.,.,TRBJ2-3,TRBV4-3,TGCGCCAGCAGCCAATCTTTTCAAGATACGCAGTATTTT,CASSQSFQDTQYF
few,.,TRBJ1-1,TRBV7-2,TGTGCCAGCAGCCCCAAGGGTATGGAGACTGAAGCTTTCTTT,CASSPKGMETEAFF
few,.,TRBJ2-5,TRBV3-1,TGTGCCAGCAGCCAAGATAGAGGGGCTGAGGAGACCCAGTACTTC,CASSQDRGAEETQYF
.,.,TRBJ2-5,TRBV3-1,TGTGCCAGCAGCCAAGATAAAGGAGGGATGGAGACCCAGTACTTC,CASSQDKGGMETQYF
.,.,TRBJ1-2,TRBV6-5,TGTGCCAGCAGTTATTGCAGGGGAAACTATGGCTACACCTTC,CASSYCRGNYGYTF
.,.,TRBJ1-2,TRBV18,TGTGCCAGCTCACCGGGGAACACTAACTATGGCTACACCTTC,CASSPGNTNYGYTF
.,.,TRBJ1-1,TRBV5-5,TGTGCCGGCAGCTTGGGTCCGGGGCTGAACACTGAAGCTTTCTTT,CAGSLGPGLNTEAFF
.,.,TRBJ2-5,TRBV2,TGTGCCAGCAGTGAAGTCAGGGGTATCGAGGAGACCCAGTACTTC,CASSEVRGIEETQYF
.,.,TRBJ2-5,TRBV7-3,TGTGTCAGCAGCCGAAACGGGGCCGGAGAGACCCAGTACTTC,CVSSRNGAGETQYF
.,TRBD2,TRBJ2-7,TRBV6-6,TGTGCCAGCAGCCCTACTCGGGGGGGCTACGAGCAGTACTTC,CASSPTRGGYEQYF
few,.,TRBJ1-1,TRBV7-8,TGTGCCAGCAGCTTAGCGCAGGGAGGGAACACTGAAGCTTTCTTT,CASSLAQGGNTEAFF
few,.,TRBJ2-7,TRBV20-1,TGCAGTGCTAGTATCCCAGGGGTGGAGGAGGAGCAGTACTTC,CSASIPGVEEEQYF
once,.,TRBJ2-1,TRBV9,TGTGCCAGCAGCGTCCACGGTTACAATGAGCAGTTCTTC,CASSVHGYNEQFF
.,.,TRBJ1-5,TRBV6-1,TGTGCCAGCAGTGGCGGGGTGGGACAGCCCCAGCATTTT,CASSGGVGQPQHF
few,TRBD1,TRBJ2-3,TRBV29-1,TGCAGCGTCACCACAGGGGGCAACACAGATACGCAGTATTTT,CSVTTGGNTDTQYF
.,TRBD2,TRBJ2-1,TRBV9,TGTGCCAGCAGCGCGAGAACCGGGACTAGCGGGGATTATGAGCAGTTCTTC,CASSARTGTSGDYEQFF
few,TRBD2,TRBJ2-7,TRBV28,TGTGCCAGCAACCTTAGCGGGGTGAACGAGCAGTACTTC,CASNLSGVNEQYF
.,TRBD1,TRBJ1-2,TRBV27,TGTGCCAGCATCGCGTCGAGGGGGCGAACGGGCTATGACTACACCTTC,CASIASRGRTGYDYTF
few,TRBD2,TRBJ2-3,TRBV20-1,TGCAGTGCTATCACTTATAGCGGGCTCACAGATACGCAGTATTTT,CSAITYSGLTDTQYF
.,TRBD2,TRBJ2-7,TRBV20-1,TGCAGTGCTAGAGATAAGAGCGGGGACTACTACGAGCAGTACTTC,CSARDKSGDYYEQYF
.,.,TRBJ1-4,TRBV5-1,TGCGCCAGCAGCCCGGGAATATCGGGGGGAGAAAAACTGTTTTTT,CASSPGISGGEKLFF
.,TRBD1,TRBJ1-2,TRBV28,TGTGCCACCGAAGCCCCAGGGGGCCGCTATGGCTACACCTTC,CATEAPGGRYGYTF
.,TRBD2,TRBJ2-3,TRBV5-1,TGCGCCAGCAGCCCTACTGCGGGGGGGGCAGATACGCAGTATTTT,CASSPTAGGADTQYF
.,TRBD1,TRBJ1-5,TRBV11-2,TGTGCCAGCAGCTTCGGACAGGGTTCTCAGCCCCAGCATTTT,CASSFGQGSQPQHF
few,.,TRBJ1-1,TRBV20-1,TGCAGTGCTAGTCTCCGGGCGCACACTGAAGCTTTCTTT,CSASLRAHTEAFF